These 23 T cell receptor beta chains were sequenced from one sample in a study of read filtering for tumor transcriptome and immune sequencing. The library was built from about 400 ng RNA with molecular barcoded adaptors for alpha/delta and beta/gamma chains. One entry per CDR3 protein, called by TCRdb with MiXCR from the reads. The table lists tens of thousands of distinct CDR3 sequences, under 20% of them singletons. Sequencing was performed on a population of CD138-negative cells sorted from bone marrow. These receptors were obtained from a donor aged 40 or older with multiple myeloma.

On this clonotype: It may be a read error: a sequence one base away is much more abundant. The V call is TRBV14, the J call TRBJ2-5; no clear D gene. The CDR3 runs 14 residues. CDR1 and CDR2 (germline): SGHDN, FVKESK. CDR3 protein: CASSQESVQETLYF. The CDR3 DNA is TGTGCCAGCAGCCAAGAATCCGTTCAAGAGACCCTGTACTTC. The variable domain in full, with the rest retrieved from reference TRBV14 and TRBJ2-5, is EAGVTQFPSHSVIEKGQTVTLRCDPISGHDNLYWYRRVMGKEIKFLLHFVKESKQDESGMPNNRFLAERTGGTYSTLKVQPAELEDSGVYFCASSQESVQETLYFGPGTRLLVL.

Comments on this clonotype: A far more abundant clone sits one base away, making this likely a read error. The J gene is TRBJ2-7, the V gene TRBV11-1; D gene unclear. This CDR3 has 13 residues. Germline V gene lookup returns CDR1 SGHAT and CDR2 FQDESV (reference sequence). The CDR3 bases are TGTGCCAGCAGCCTGACATACGGCTACAAGCAGTACTTC. It is translated as CASSLTYGYKQYF. Looking up the rest from reference TRBV11-1 and TRBJ2-7 gives the full variable domain: EAEVAQSPRYKITEKSQAVAFWCDPISGHATLYWYRQILGQGPELLVQFQDESVVDDSQLPKDRFSAERLKGVDSTLKIQPAELGDSAMYLCASSLTYGYKQYFGPGTRLTVT.

This clonotype occurred many times. The rearrangement uses TRBV5-1 and TRBJ2-2; D remains ambiguous. CDR1 and CDR2 (germline): SGHRS, YFSETQ. Trimming cost V 0 bases and J 2 bases, with 2 bases left between them. This CDR3 has 13 residues. The DNA of the CDR3 is TGCGCCAGCAGCTTGGATAACACCGGGGAGCTGTTTTTT. As protein: CASSLDNTGELFF.

In the case of this clonotype: This CDR3 fails to terminate in the conserved phenylalanine or tryptophan, so it likely reflects a read error. This chain uses TRBV20-1 with TRBJ2-5; D possibly uses TRBD1 or TRBD2 (5 bases each). Germline lookup yields CDR1 DFQATT and CDR2 SNEGSKA (reference sequence). The V end lost 1 base, the J end lost 1 base, and 16 bases lay between the germline ends. CDR3 length: 16 residues. CDR3 sequence reads: CSARGSRDVLQETQYL. The CDR3 bases are TGCAGTGCTAGAGGAAGCCGGGACGTACTCCAAGAGACCCAGTACCTC.

This clonotype was recorded many times. V gene TRBV5-1 combines with J gene TRBJ2-1; 11 bases are a match to TRBD2. Germline values: CDR1 SGHRS, CDR2 YFSETQ. This CDR3 is 15 amino acids long. V lost 4 bases and J lost 9; bases outside the gene matches: 9. CDR3 DNA: TGCGCCAGCAGCCAAGGGACTAGCGGCGGGCGTGAGCAGTTCTTC. This gives the protein CASSQGTSGGREQFF.

This clonotype was seen ten or more times. The chain recombines TRBV11-1 with TRBJ2-2; the D is unclear. The CDR3 contains 15 residues. V lost 6 bases, J lost 2 bases, and 13 bases lay in between. The V gene's germline CDR1 is SGHAT and CDR2 FQDESV (reference sequence). CDR3 amino acids: CASSLYGRNTGELFF. The CDR3, as DNA: TGTGCCAGCAGTCTTTACGGGCGTAACACCGGGGAGCTGTTTTTT.

This clonotype was seen repeatedly, ten times or more. The chain has TRBV20-1 and TRBJ2-1; 9 bases fit TRBD2. With V trimmed by 6 bases and J by 0 bases, 12 bases remained unmatched. The CDR3 loop spans 17 amino acids. Germline V gene lookup returns CDR1 DFQATT and CDR2 SNEGSKA (reference sequence). The CDR3 DNA is TGCAGTGCCCATACCTTGAGCGGGGGGAGCTCCTACAATGAGCAGTTCTTC. Its translation: CSAHTLSGGSSYNEQFF.

About this clonotype: This may be a read error, as it is one base from a much larger clone. This chain uses TRBV11-2 with TRBJ2-5; 9 bases fit TRBD2. This CDR3 contains 12 residues. The V and J ends lost 8 bases and 7 bases, in that order; junction bases with no gene match: 5. Germline CDR1 reads SGHAT; CDR2 reads FQNNGV. CDR3 nucleotides: TGTGCCAGCCGCGGGAGGGGAGGGACCCAGTACTTC. Translating it yields CASRGRGGTQYF.

In this sample, this clonotype turned up many times. The CDR3 DNA reads as TGTGCCAGCAGTCTTCAACGGGTGATGACCGGGGAGCTGTTTTTT. Translating it yields CASSLQRVMTGELFF. The rearrangement joins TRBV12-3 or TRBV12-4 to TRBJ2-2, with D unclear. The CDR3 loop spans 15 amino acids. V dropped 5 bases and J dropped 5 bases, with 15 bases sitting between them.

In its sample, this clonotype was seen many times. The chain couples TRBV20-1 to TRBJ2-2; the match to TRBD1 covers 7 bases. The V gene's germline CDR1 is DFQATT and CDR2 SNEGSKA (reference sequence). The J segment lost 3 bases and the V segment lost 3 bases, leaving 4 bases of the junction unmatched. This CDR3 has 14 residues. The CDR3 sequence is CSARIQGHTGELFF. The CDR3 nucleotides read TGCAGTGCTAGGATACAGGGGCACACCGGGGAGCTGTTTTTT.

This clonotype was picked up many times. The rearrangement links TRBV3-1 to TRBJ2-5; D call uncertain. Germline CDR1 is LGHDT and CDR2 is YNNKEL (reference sequence). Trimming pared 4 bases from V and 4 bases from J, leaving 10 bases between. The CDR3 spans 13 residues. CDR3 sequence reads: CASSPRPTETQYF. CDR3 nucleotide sequence: TGTGCCAGCAGCCCTAGACCAACAGAGACCCAGTACTTC.

This clonotype was observed many times. This chain links TRBV7-9 with TRBJ2-2; D ambiguous. Trimming took off 8 bases at V and 0 bases at J, with 13 bases between the two ends. Germline V gives CDR1 SEHNR, CDR2 FQNEAQ (reference sequence). The CDR3 spans 15 residues. The CDR3 DNA is TGTGCCAGCGAAAGTCCTTCGGCGAACACCGGGGAGCTGTTTTTT. It specifies CASESPSANTGELFF.

Ten or more counts support this clonotype. The J gene is TRBJ2-4, the V gene TRBV20-1; possibly TRBD1 or TRBD2 for D (7 bases each). Germline V gene lookup returns CDR1 DFQATT and CDR2 SNEGSKA (reference sequence). The V gene lost 6 bases and the J gene lost 6 bases, with 21 bases spanning the gap. The CDR3 has 15 amino acids. DNA of the CDR3: TGCAGTGCGAGGGGGAGGGGGCGCTTCCGAAACATTCAGTACTTC. Translation: CSARGRGRFRNIQYF.

This clonotype occurred many times. The gene calls are TRBV7-9 and TRBJ1-1; TRBD1 agrees at 9 bases. The CDR3 runs to 15 residues. V lost 5 bases to trimming and J lost 1 base; unmatched junction nucleotides: 5. In germline, CDR1 is SEHNR, CDR2 FQNEAQ (reference sequence). CDR3: CASSPQGQGNTEAFF. The CDR3, as DNA: TGTGCCAGCAGCCCCCAGGGACAGGGGAACACTGAAGCTTTCTTT.

Comments on this clonotype: A much larger clone sits a single nucleotide away, making a read error possible. The genes are TRBV2 and TRBJ2-3, with a tentative D call TRBD2 (5 bases). This CDR3 has 15 amino acids. Germline loops: CDR1 SNHLY, CDR2 FYNNEI. The CDR3 sequence is CASTEALRGSDTQYF. The CDR3 coding sequence is TGTGCCAGCACTGAAGCGCTTCGGGGATCAGATACGCAGTATTTT.

This clonotype was counted between two and nine times. This chain links TRBV7-6 with TRBJ2-5, with D possibly called TRBD1 or TRBD2 (5 bases each). This CDR3 region has 15 residues. V gave up 4 bases and J gave up 2 bases, with 14 bases separating them. Germline V gene sequence: CDR1 SGHVS, CDR2 FNYEAQ. Here the CDR3 DNA reads TGTGCCAGCAGCTCCCTCCCGGGACGACAAGAGACCCAGTACTTC. This gives the protein CASSSLPGRQETQYF.

This clonotype was seen ten or more times. The chain links TRBV4-2 to TRBJ2-7, with D perhaps TRBD1 or TRBD2 (5 bases each). The CDR3 is 13 residues long. V gave up 3 bases and J gave up 3 bases, with 9 bases separating them. The germline V gene encodes CDR1 LGHNA and CDR2 YNFKEQ. The CDR3: CASSQGDGYEQYF. The CDR3 DNA is TGTGCCAGCAGCCAGGGGGACGGCTACGAGCAGTACTTC.

This clonotype appeared many times. The chain is built from TRBV20-1 and TRBJ2-1, with D possibly being TRBD2 (5 bases). From germline, CDR1 is DFQATT and CDR2 SNEGSKA (reference sequence). Deletions cut 3 bases from V and 7 bases from J, with 16 bases between. This CDR3 has 14 amino acids. This CDR3 reads CSARDRGPRNEQFF. CDR3 sequence (DNA): TGCAGTGCTAGGGATCGAGGGCCAAGGAATGAGCAGTTCTTC.

This clonotype appeared many times. The V call is TRBV29-1, the J call TRBJ2-3; possibly TRBD2 for D (6 bases). Trimming cost V 5 bases and J 5 bases, with 14 bases left between them. The CDR3 has 13 amino acids. The germline V gene has CDR1 SQVTM and CDR2 ANQGSEA. The CDR3 DNA sequence: TGCAGCGTTTTCGGGGGTGACCGAGATACGCAGTATTTT. This translates into CSVFGGDRDTQYF.

This clonotype was picked up many times. This chain connects TRBV7-3 to TRBJ2-3, with D unclear. Looked up from germline, CDR1 is SGHTA and CDR2 is FQGTGA. The CDR3 has 13 amino acids. V dropped 2 bases and J dropped 2 bases, with 5 bases sitting between them. The CDR3 coding sequence is TGTGCCAGCAGCTTATTAGTCACAGATACGCAGTATTTT. Translated: CASSLLVTDTQYF. Supplemented by reference TRBV7-3 and TRBJ2-3, the full variable domain reads GAGVSQTPSNKVTEKGKYVELRCDPISGHTALYWYRQSLGQGPEFLIYFQGTGAADDSGLPNDRFFAVRPEGSVSTLKIQRTERGDSAVYLCASSLLVTDTQYFGPGTRLTVL.

This clonotype was detected ten times or more. Here the CDR3 DNA reads TGTGCCAGCAGCCAAATCGGGACAGCTGGGGCCAACGTCCTGACTTTC. Amino acid sequence: CASSQIGTAGANVLTF. The J gene is TRBJ2-6, the V gene TRBV3-1, with TRBD1 matching 7 bases. The V gene end was trimmed by 2 bases and the J gene end by 2 bases; junction bases not matched to a gene: 3. The CDR3 has 16 residues. From germline, CDR1 is LGHDT and CDR2 YNNKEL (reference sequence).

In this sample, this clonotype turned up many times. This chain uses TRBV29-1 with TRBJ1-4; D may be TRBD1 (5 bases). Trimming removed 1 base at V and 10 bases at J, with 16 bases between. The CDR3 is 14 residues long. Germline lookup yields CDR1 SQVTM and CDR2 ANQGSEA. CDR3 sequence (DNA): TGCAGCGTTGAAGGAGGGCATCTGGGGGGAAAACTGTTTTTT. Residues: CSVEGGHLGGKLFF.

This clonotype has a count of ten or more. The V gene is TRBV2, the J gene TRBJ2-1, with D maybe TRBD1 (5 bases). Germline V gene data show CDR1 as SNHLY and CDR2 as FYNNEI. The V gene lost 4 bases and the J gene lost 5 bases, with 12 bases spanning the gap. CDR3 length equals 14 residues. CDR3 DNA: TGTGCCAGCAGTGTATGGCAGGGTAACAATGAGCAGTTCTTC. Translating gives CASSVWQGNNEQFF. Full variable domain (remainder filled in from reference TRBV2 and TRBJ2-1): EPEVTQTPSHQVTQMGQEVILRCVPISNHLYFYWYRQILGQKVEFLVSFYNNEISEKSEIFDDQFSVERPDGSNFTLKIRSTKLEDSAMYFCASSVWQGNNEQFFGPGTRLTVL.